This T cell receptor (beta chain) was observed in a study of neurological immune-mediated disorders. A single run covered 15-18 subjects with over 160 million TCR-beta sequences. TCRdb passed the 5' RACE reads through MiXCR, listing each CDR3 protein once. Of about 51,000 distinct CDR3 sequences listed, approximately 16% are singletons. The healthy controls volunteered at a blood bank in Maryland, USA. Source material was 2 million unsorted PBMCs, stored at -80 °C in RNAlater. Germline CDR1 reads MRHNA; CDR2 reads SNTAGT. This CDR3 spans 13 amino acids. V was clipped by 4 bases and J by 7 bases, with 13 bases between them. This clonotype was observed many times.

The TCR was taken from a man aged 55-75 years in good health. Sample: PBMCs. This chain uses TRBV6-4 with TRBJ1-1, with D perhaps TRBD1 (5 bases). The DNA of the CDR3 is TGTGCCAGCAGTGCCGAGGAGGGGAGTGAAGCTTTCTTT. This sequence encodes CASSAEEGSEAFF.